This T cell receptor beta chain comes out of a study of shared T cell receptors in the human thymus listed by TCRdb under 2021. For the study in its entirety: The study examined how self-reactive, shared T-cell receptor alpha chains are generated in the human thymus.

For this clone: This receptor's antigen is unknown. Base qualities are not at hand, and no much larger clone is one base apart.

Including the terminal cysteine and phenylalanine, the CDR3 comprises 12 residues. Only the CDR3 region is kept as DNA, spanning 36 bases read in frame from base 1. From a lookup of the germline V gene, CDR1 and CDR2 are MNHEY and SVGAGI. The V and J ends are trimmed by 4 bases and 0 bases, leaving 3 bases between them. Library preparation employed the immunoSEQ multiplex PCR assay. The clones in this table, taken by TCRdb from immuneACCESS, are in-frame only. Not every clone is retained; where verified, under half of the shortfall comes from an unresolved V gene, and the cause of the rest is unknown. This sample holds about 400,000 clones; about 95% were observed only once. In total, the top ten clones hold roughly 0.02% of the sample.

In this chain, TRBV6-5 is recombined with TRBJ1-2, with the D segment identity uncertain. Sequencing was performed on thymocytes. The sequence was obtained from a human donor. The CDR3 region has the sequence CASSFSNYGYTF. The nucleotides are TGTGCCAGCAGTTTCTCTAACTATGGCTACACCTTC.